This T cell receptor beta chain was retrieved from a study of blood T cell repertoires in COVID-19. Study-wide context: The analysed material was cDNA or gDNA that came from T cells, B-cell-depleted T cells, or PBMCs.

Measured with immunoSEQ multiplex PCR; TCRdb has only the in-frame clones, and not every one. The sample carries about 220,000 clones, about four fifths recorded once. In assigning cohorts, the study relied on participant-reported clinical history. After removal of 10 bases from V and 0 bases from J, the junction contained 11 bases not matched to a gene. The CDR3 is made up of 17 amino acids. CDR1 and CDR2 from the germline V gene are LNHDA and SQIVND (reference sequence). The sequenced material came from PBMCs or T cells enriched from blood (not recorded which). The chain is built from TRBV19 and TRBJ1-5; 11 positions agree with TRBD1. The TCR was taken from a woman aged 40-49 years with acute COVID-19. CDR3 in amino acids: CATTGTGGDFSNQPQHF. CDR3 nucleotide sequence: TGTGCCACCACCGGGACAGGGGGAGACTTTAGCAATCAGCCCCAGCATTTT.